This T cell receptor beta chain stems from a study of PD-1 blockade in mismatch repair-deficient tumors. Overall study context: Patients had 11 to 13 mismatch repair-deficient cancer types and were previously treated and progressing.

Losses at the gene ends were 0 bases for V and 4 bases for J; bases not matched to a gene: 3. The CDR3 contains 16 residues. CDR1 is LGHNA and CDR2 is YNFKEQ in the germline V gene. TCRs were sequenced from a few patients responding to pembrolizumab. This clone was detected only once. Its target is not known. Some clones are missing from TCRdb's copy, which holds only in-frame ones; the method was immunoSEQ multiplex PCR. Altogether some 48,000 clones are present, more than 65% being singletons, with the ten largest covering 7% to 8.5%. Whole-study findings and limits: Tumor-resident clones, often undetectable pretreatment in blood, expanded then contracted after pembrolizumab.

This receptor was taken from an adult with mismatch repair-deficient cancer. The rearrangement joins TRBV4-2 to TRBJ2-1, with 10 bases aligning to TRBD2. The sequencing used peripheral blood, collected about 20 weeks after starting pembrolizumab. The CDR3 DNA sequence: TGTGCCAGCAGCCAAGAAGTAGCGGGAGGATACAATGAGCAGTTCTTC. As protein: CASSQEVAGGYNEQFF.